The source of this T cell receptor (beta chain) is a study of neoadjuvant anti-PD-1 for oral cavity cancer. The CDR3 contains 14 residues. Germline V gene sequence: CDR1 SGHAT, CDR2 FQNNGV. J lost 3 bases, V lost 7 bases, and 7 bases had no gene match. The protocol was immunoSEQ multiplex PCR, while the TCRdb copy is restricted to in-frame clones and leaves out a portion. The data show tens of thousands of clones, around 83% seen once. Time point given: after neoadjuvant nivolumab, at surgical resection. Stage II-IVA oral cavity squamous cell carcinoma was new and untreated by systemic or radiation therapy.

The chain employs TRBV11-2 and TRBJ2-7; TRBD1 aligns across 9 bases. Specimen: PBMCs, collected after nivolumab (anti-PD-1) treatment. This clonotype was obtained from a person between 40 and 85 years old with oral cavity squamous cell carcinoma. This CDR3 reads CASTGQGTLYEQYF. Here the CDR3 DNA reads TGTGCCAGCACCGGACAGGGGACCCTCTACGAGCAGTACTTC.